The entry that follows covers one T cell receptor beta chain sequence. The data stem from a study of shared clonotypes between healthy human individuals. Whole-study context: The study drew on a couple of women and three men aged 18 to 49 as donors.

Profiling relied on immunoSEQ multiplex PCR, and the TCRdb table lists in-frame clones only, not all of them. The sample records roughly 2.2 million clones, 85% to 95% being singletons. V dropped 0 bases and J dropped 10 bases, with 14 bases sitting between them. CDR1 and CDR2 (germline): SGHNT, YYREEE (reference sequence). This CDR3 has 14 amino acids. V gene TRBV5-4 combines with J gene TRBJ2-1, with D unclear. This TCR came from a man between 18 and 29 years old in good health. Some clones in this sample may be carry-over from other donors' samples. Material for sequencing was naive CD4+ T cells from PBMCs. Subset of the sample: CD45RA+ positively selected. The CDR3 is CASSLVPSGGEQFF. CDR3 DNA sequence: TGTGCCAGCAGCTTGGTACCCTCGGGCGGCGAGCAGTTCTTC.